A selection of T cell receptor beta chains follows, all from one sample in a study of T cells in Graves' hyperthyroidism and ophthalmopathy. TCRdb re-derived calls from the multiplex PCR reads in MiXCR, one entry per CDR3 protein. The sample carries hundreds of thousands of distinct CDR3 sequences, approximately 40% recorded once. Sequencing was performed on blood. These TCRs come from a man in his late teens or twenties with Graves' hyperthyroidism. CDR3s include the opening cysteine and the closing phenylalanine or tryptophan. A D gene is named only where the DNA matches it firmly. A clone size is listed for some rows: how often the clone was seen (once, few, many), or a class if it is expanded.

D gene	V gene	CDR3 length	clone size	J gene	CDR3 protein	CDR3 DNA
NA	TRBV7-2	13	NA	TRBJ2-3	CASSPDFSDTQYF	TGTGCCAGCAGCCCAGACTTCTCAGATACGCAGTATTTT
NA	TRBV5-1	14	NA	TRBJ2-7	CASSLMGRVLEQYF	TGCGCCAGCAGCTTGATGGGTAGGGTCCTCGAGCAGTACTTC
TRBD1	TRBV12-3/TRBV12-4	15	NA	TRBJ1-4	CASRSGQSRSEKLFF	TGTGCCAGCAGGTCGGGACAGTCCAGGAGTGAAAAACTGTTTTTT
NA	TRBV6-5	17	few	TRBJ1-4	CASSYTSPQGTNEKLFF	TGTGCCAGCAGTTACACGTCCCCGCAGGGGACTAATGAAAAACTGTTTTTT
NA	TRBV15	13	NA	TRBJ2-2	CATHQAGVGELFF	TGTGCCACCCACCAGGCCGGGGTCGGGGAGCTGTTTTTT
NA	TRBV2	14	NA	TRBJ2-2	CASRKGMNTGELFF	TGTGCCAGCAGGAAGGGGATGAACACCGGGGAGCTGTTTTTT
NA	TRBV5-8	14	NA	TRBJ1-1	CASSQAGEVSGAFF	TGTGCCAGCAGCCAAGCGGGTGAGGTTTCGGGAGCTTTCTTT
NA	TRBV9	14	NA	TRBJ2-7	CASSQAALPYEQYF	TGTGCCAGCAGCCAAGCGGCGCTCCCCTACGAGCAGTACTTC
TRBD1	TRBV6-6	15	few	TRBJ1-3	CASGSGTGVGNTIYF	TGTGCCAGCGGATCCGGGACAGGGGTTGGAAACACCATATATTTT
NA	TRBV29-1	14	many	TRBJ2-2	CSVASTENTGELFF	TGCAGCGTTGCCTCGACTGAGAACACCGGGGAGCTGTTTTTT
NA	TRBV10-1	13	many	TRBJ1-4	CASSAGPGEKLFF	TGCGCCAGCAGTGCGGGGCCAGGCGAAAAACTGTTTTTT
NA	TRBV7-2	15	NA	TRBJ2-5	CASSPRGQFQETQYF	TGTGCCAGCAGCCCGCGGGGTCAGTTTCAAGAGACCCAGTACTTC
NA	TRBV12-3/TRBV12-4	14	few	TRBJ1-5	CASSFRTSNQPQHF	TGTGCCAGCAGTTTTAGGACGAGCAATCAGCCCCAGCATTTT
TRBD2	TRBV10-3	15	NA	TRBJ2-1	CAITGTSGLYNEQFF	TGTGCCATCACCGGGACTAGCGGGCTCTACAATGAGCAGTTCTTC
NA	TRBV2	14	few	TRBJ2-7	CASSSEIGSYEQYF	TGTGCCAGCAGCTCAGAAATCGGGTCCTACGAGCAGTACTTC
TRBD2	TRBV7-9	14	NA	TRBJ2-5	CASRSGGAWETQYF	TGTGCCAGCCGCTCCGGGGGGGCCTGGGAGACCCAGTACTTC
NA	TRBV10-3	13	many	TRBJ1-2	CAISVEGHDGYTF	TGTGCCATCAGTGTGGAGGGTCATGATGGCTACACCTTC
NA	TRBV29-1	15	many	TRBJ1-5	CSVEGEKGVNQPQHF	TGCAGCGTTGAGGGAGAAAAGGGGGTAAATCAGCCCCAGCATTTT
TRBD1	TRBV20-1	15	few	TRBJ1-2	CSARDPGQGNYGYTF	TGCAGTGCTAGAGACCCCGGACAGGGAAACTATGGCTACACCTTC
NA	TRBV10-3	13	once	TRBJ1-3	CAISGRAGNTIYF	TGTGCCATCAGTGGGAGAGCGGGAAACACCATATATTTT
NA	TRBV2	10	NA	TRBJ1-2	CARGSRGYTF	TGTGCCAGGGGATCTCGTGGATACACCTTC
NA	TRBV7-9	13	many	TRBJ2-5	CASSLGLPETQYF	TGTGCCAGCAGCTTGGGACTTCCAGAGACCCAGTACTTC
NA	TRBV9	15	NA	TRBJ2-7	CASSLLDSSSYEQYF	TGTGCCAGCAGCTTACTAGACTCGTCCTCCTACGAGCAGTACTTC
TRBD1	TRBV7-9	16	NA	TRBJ1-2	CASSLSRQGINYGYTF	TGTGCCAGCAGCTTATCCCGACAGGGTATAAACTATGGCTACACCTTC
TRBD1	TRBV10-3	15	NA	TRBJ1-1	CASSYRDREFTEAFF	TGTGCCAGCAGTTACCGGGACAGGGAATTCACTGAAGCTTTCTTT
TRBD1	TRBV2	13	NA	TRBJ2-7	CASSLDGTGGKYF	TGTGCCAGCAGTTTAGATGGGACAGGGGGGAAGTACTTC
NA	TRBV19	12	many	TRBJ2-7	CASSWAEGEQYF	TGTGCCAGTAGTTGGGCCGAGGGGGAGCAGTACTTC